The rows below give T cell receptor beta chains drawn from one sample of a study of cytomegalovirus exposure and HLA in healthy donors. TCRdb's table, derived via immunoSEQ multiplex PCR, lists solely in-frame clones and lacks some. The sample holds just over 65,000 clones, 95% to 97% seen once. Sequenced sample: PBMCs. The receptors come from a woman aged 18-29 years in good health and CMV-seropositive. The CDR3 runs from the conserved cysteine through the conserved F or W. Each record gives: clone size, V gene, D gene, J gene, CDR3 DNA, CDR3 protein. The D gene is left open where the match is weak. Part of the rows lack a size; the others show once, few, many or a class for expanded clones.

>-|TRBV7-3|-|TRBJ2-1
TGTGCCAGCAGCTCCGCCCCGAGCTCCTACAATGAGCAGTTCTTC
CASSSAPSSYNEQFF
>once|TRBV2|-|TRBJ1-1
TGTGCCAGCAGTGGGGGGGACGAAGCTTTCTTT
CASSGGDEAFF
>-|TRBV19|-|TRBJ1-2
TGTGCCAGTAGTTTTACAGATCTATATGGCTACACCTTC
CASSFTDLYGYTF
>-|TRBV29-1|-|TRBJ1-1
TGCAGCGTGGCAGGGGTTAGAAACACTGAAGCTTTCTTT
CSVAGVRNTEAFF
>-|TRBV6-6|-|TRBJ2-1
TGTGCCAGCAGTCGTCACACTCACGACTTCAATGAGCAGTTCTTC
CASSRHTHDFNEQFF
>-|TRBV5-5|TRBD2|TRBJ2-7
TGTGCCAGCAGCTTGGAACTAGCGGTCTACGAGCAGTACTTC
CASSLELAVYEQYF
>-|TRBV6-1|-|TRBJ1-1
TGTGCCGCCCCAAGGGGAACTGAAGCTTTCTTT
CAAPRGTEAFF
>-|TRBV27|TRBD2|TRBJ2-3
TGTGCCAGCAGTTTCTTGGGCGGGAGGGGCTGGGATACGCAGTATTTT
CASSFLGGRGWDTQYF
>-|TRBV6-1|-|TRBJ1-2
TGTGCCAGCACGGATTTGGCAGGGGCCTATGGCTACACCTTC
CASTDLAGAYGYTF
>-|TRBV7-6|-|TRBJ2-2
TGTGCCAGCAGCACGCAGGGGACCGGGGAGCTGTTTTTT
CASSTQGTGELFF
>-|TRBV9|-|TRBJ2-6
TGTGCCAGCAGCCCCCATTCTGGGGCCAACGTCCTGACTTTC
CASSPHSGANVLTF
>once|TRBV27|-|TRBJ1-5
TGTGCCAGCAGTTTATCGAGGGGGTCCCAGCCCCAGCATTTT
CASSLSRGSQPQHF
>-|TRBV5-1|TRBD1|TRBJ1-5
TGCGCCAGCAGCTTGGCAGGGGGAGACAATCAGCCCCAGCATTTT
CASSLAGGDNQPQHF
>-|TRBV28|-|TRBJ1-1
TGTGCCAGCCTAGTGGACACTGAAGCTTTCTTT
CASLVDTEAFF
>-|TRBV2|TRBD2|TRBJ2-5
TGTGCCAGCAGTGACATACTAGCGGGTCTCGAAGAGACCCAGTACTTC
CASSDILAGLEETQYF
>-|TRBV28|TRBD2|TRBJ2-3
TGTGCCAGCAGTCCAGGGGGTGGGCTAGCGGGGGACACAGATACGCAGTATTTT
CASSPGGGLAGDTDTQYF
>-|TRBV5-4|TRBD1|TRBJ2-7
TGTGCCAGCAGCCCGGGACAGGGGGAGAGCTACGAGCAGTACTTC
CASSPGQGESYEQYF
>-|TRBV27|TRBD1|TRBJ2-5
TGTGCCAGCAGTTTACAAACAGGGGGCGCTTTTCGAACCCAGTACTTC
CASSLQTGGAFRTQYF
>-|TRBV5-6|TRBD1|TRBJ2-5
TGTGCCAGCAGCCCACGTCCGGACAGGGGGCTCAGGGAGACCCAGTACTTC
CASSPRPDRGLRETQYF
>-|TRBV4-1|TRBD1|TRBJ1-5
TGCGCCAGCAGCCAGGGGGACAGGAGGGATAGCAATCAGCCCCAGCATTTT
CASSQGDRRDSNQPQHF
>once|TRBV7-3|TRBD1|TRBJ1-2
TGTGCCAGCAGCTCGACAGGGTCCTATGGCTACACCTTC
CASSSTGSYGYTF
>-|TRBV19|TRBD2|TRBJ2-1
TGTGCCAGTAGGGCTAGCGGGGGGAGGCTAAATGAGCAGTTCTTC
CASRASGGRLNEQFF
>once|TRBV29-1|-|TRBJ1-2
TGCAGCGATACGGAAGGGGGCTATGGCTACACCTTC
CSDTEGGYGYTF
>-|TRBV28|-|TRBJ2-2
TGTGCCAGCAATCCAGCGAACACCGGGGAGCTGTTTTTT
CASNPANTGELFF
>-|TRBV30|-|TRBJ2-4
TGTGCCTGGACCGTAGCCAAAAACATTCAGTACTTC
CAWTVAKNIQYF
>-|TRBV6-1|TRBD1|TRBJ2-7
TGTGCCAGCCAACAGGGGCTCGAGCAGTACTTC
CASQQGLEQYF
>once|TRBV5-5|-|TRBJ2-1
TGTGCCAGCAGCTCGAACTTGAATGAGCAGTTCTTC
CASSSNLNEQFF
>-|TRBV27|-|TRBJ2-7
TGTGCCAGCCGCGGACTCTCCCACGAGCAGTACTTC
CASRGLSHEQYF
>-|TRBV6-1|-|TRBJ1-5
TGTGCCAGCAGTGAAGGCAGGGGCGGATCCATCAGCAATCAGCCCCAGCATTTT
CASSEGRGGSISNQPQHF
>-|TRBV28|-|TRBJ1-2
TGTGCCAGCAGCAGCGACAGACTCTATGGCTACACCTTC
CASSSDRLYGYTF
>once|TRBV28|-|TRBJ2-1
TGTGCCAGCAGTTCTAGGGACTCGAGGCGTCTCCGAGGCCGAACTGAGCAGTTCTTC
CASSSRDSRRLRGRTEQFF
>-|TRBV30|TRBD2|TRBJ2-3
TGTGCCTGGAGAGATAGCGGGGTCCTAACGCAGTATTTT
CAWRDSGVLTQYF
>-|TRBV7-9|-|TRBJ1-4
TGTGCCAGCAGCTCTCGCGGTGCAACTAATGAAAAACTGTTTTTT
CASSSRGATNEKLFF
>-|TRBV28|TRBD2|TRBJ2-5
TGTGCCAGCAGTTTGGGACTAGCGGGAGTAGAGACCCAGTACTTC
CASSLGLAGVETQYF
>-|TRBV14|TRBD2|TRBJ2-1
TGTGCCAGCAGCCAAAAACCGAGCGGGAGGGCCCCTGAGCAGTTCTTC
CASSQKPSGRAPEQFF
>-|TRBV19|TRBD2|TRBJ2-7
TGTGCCAGTAGTGCTAGCGGGAGCTCCTACGAGCAGTACTTC
CASSASGSSYEQYF
>-|TRBV15|-|TRBJ1-2
TGTGCCACCAGCAGAGGAGGTAACTATGGCTACACCTTC
CATSRGGNYGYTF
>-|TRBV27|-|TRBJ2-7
TGTGCCAGCAGTCCCAGCTCCTACGAGCAGTACTTC
CASSPSSYEQYF
>-|TRBV5-1|TRBD2|TRBJ2-7
TGCGCCAGCAGCTTACTAGCTGGGAGGGGCAGCGAGCAGTACTTC
CASSLLAGRGSEQYF
>-|TRBV7-9|TRBD2|TRBJ2-5
TGTGCCAGCAGCTCAACTAGCGGGAGCCCCCAAGAGACCCAGTACTTC
CASSSTSGSPQETQYF
>-|TRBV5-1|TRBD1|TRBJ2-7
TGCGCCAGCAGCTTGGTTTGGGACAGGGACGACGAGCAGTACTTC
CASSLVWDRDDEQYF
>-|TRBV2|-|TRBJ1-6
TGTGCCAGCAGTGAAGCGCGGGTCCTTAATTCACCCCTCCACTTT
CASSEARVLNSPLHF
>-|TRBV6-5|-|TRBJ2-7
TGTGCCAGCAGACAATCTAGTCTCGAGCAGTACTTC
CASRQSSLEQYF
>-|TRBV29-1|-|TRBJ2-5
TGCAGCGTTGAAGTAGCGGTACAAGAGACCCAGTACTTC
CSVEVAVQETQYF
>-|TRBV25-1|-|TRBJ2-3
TGTGCCAGCAGTGAATCCGGGACAGATACGCAGTATTTT
CASSESGTDTQYF
>-|TRBV28|-|TRBJ1-5
TGTGCCAGCAGAAGACTCGTGGGTGGCAATCAGCCCCAGCATTTT
CASRRLVGGNQPQHF
>-|TRBV11-2|TRBD1|TRBJ1-1
TGTGCCAGCAGCGGGGGACAGGGGAACACTGAAGCTTTCTTT
CASSGGQGNTEAFF
>-|TRBV13|TRBD1|TRBJ1-2
TGTGCCAGCAGCACTCGACAGGGGACCTTTAACTATGGCTACACCTTC
CASSTRQGTFNYGYTF
>few|TRBV23-1|TRBD1|TRBJ1-1
TGCGCCAGCAGTCAACGTGACAGGGCTCAAACTGAAGCTTTCTTT
CASSQRDRAQTEAFF